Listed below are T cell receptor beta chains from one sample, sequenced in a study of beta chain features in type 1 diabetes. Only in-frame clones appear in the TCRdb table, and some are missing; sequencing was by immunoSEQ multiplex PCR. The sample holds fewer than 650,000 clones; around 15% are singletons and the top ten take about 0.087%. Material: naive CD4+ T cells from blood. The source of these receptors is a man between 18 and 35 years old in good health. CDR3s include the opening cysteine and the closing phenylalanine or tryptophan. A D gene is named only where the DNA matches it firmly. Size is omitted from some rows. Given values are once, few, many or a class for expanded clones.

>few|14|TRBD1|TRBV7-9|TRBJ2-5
CASSLGQGQETQYF
TGTGCCAGCAGCCTCGGACAGGGACAAGAGACCCAGTACTTC
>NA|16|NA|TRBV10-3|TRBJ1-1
CAISGTTGTGGTEAFF
TGTGCCATCAGTGGCACTACAGGGACGGGCGGCACTGAAGCTTTCTTT
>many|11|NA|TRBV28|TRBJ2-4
CASSSRGTQYF
TGTGCCAGCAGTTCAAGAGGGACTCAGTACTTC
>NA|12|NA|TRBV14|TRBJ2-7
CASSQSVYEQYF
TGTGCCAGCAGCCAATCAGTCTACGAGCAGTACTTC
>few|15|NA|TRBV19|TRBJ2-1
CASSIEGRKYNEQFF
TGTGCCAGTAGTATAGAGGGCAGAAAATACAATGAGCAGTTCTTC
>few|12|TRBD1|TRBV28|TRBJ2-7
CASETGAYEQYF
TGTGCCAGCGAGACAGGGGCGTACGAGCAGTACTTC
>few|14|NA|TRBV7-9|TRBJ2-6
CASSLGSGANVLTF
TGTGCCAGCAGCTTGGGCTCTGGGGCCAACGTCCTGACTTTC
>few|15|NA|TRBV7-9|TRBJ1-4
CASSPPGATNEKLFF
TGTGCCAGCAGCCCCCCGGGTGCAACTAATGAAAAACTGTTTTTT
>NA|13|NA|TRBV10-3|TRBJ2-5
CASRPTSGETQYF
TGTGCCAGCAGGCCTACAAGTGGGGAGACCCAGTACTTC
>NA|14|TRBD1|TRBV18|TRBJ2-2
CASPQGSVTGELFF
TGTGCCAGCCCACAGGGGAGTGTCACCGGGGAGCTGTTTTTT
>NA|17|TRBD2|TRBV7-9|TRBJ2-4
CASSPAEGRAEKNIQYF
TGTGCCAGCAGCCCGGCGGAGGGGAGGGCAGAGAAAAACATTCAGTACTTC
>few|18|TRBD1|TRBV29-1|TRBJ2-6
CSVEGTGSSLSGANVLTF
TGCAGCGTTGAGGGGACAGGCAGCTCCCTCTCTGGGGCCAACGTCCTGACTTTC
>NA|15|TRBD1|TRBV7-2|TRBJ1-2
CASLSDRVLGYGYTF
TGTGCCAGCCTCTCGGACAGGGTTTTAGGCTATGGCTACACCTTC
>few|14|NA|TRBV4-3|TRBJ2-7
CASSQEDGPYEQYF
TGCGCCAGCAGCCAAGAAGACGGACCCTACGAGCAGTACTTC
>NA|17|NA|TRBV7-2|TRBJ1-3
CASSFYHGRISGNTIYF
TGTGCCAGCAGCTTCTATCACGGCCGAATCTCTGGAAACACCATATATTTT
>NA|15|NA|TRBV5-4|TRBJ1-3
CASSLARGGGNTIYF
TGTGCCAGCAGCTTGGCCAGGGGCGGTGGAAACACCATATATTTT
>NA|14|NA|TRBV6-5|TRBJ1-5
CASSSAGVGQPQHF
TGTGCCAGCAGTTCGGCAGGGGTAGGACAGCCCCAGCATTTT
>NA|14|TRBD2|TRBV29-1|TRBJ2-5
CSGKLAGGRETQYF
TGCAGCGGCAAGTTAGCGGGAGGAAGGGAGACCCAGTACTTC
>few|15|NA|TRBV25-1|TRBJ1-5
CASSESTGSNQPQHF
TGTGCCAGCAGTGAATCGACAGGAAGCAATCAGCCCCAGCATTTT
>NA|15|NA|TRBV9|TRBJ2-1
CASSVEPGTHNEQFF
TGTGCCAGCAGCGTAGAGCCGGGAACACACAATGAGCAGTTCTTC
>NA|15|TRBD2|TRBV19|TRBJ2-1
CASTKAGGTYNEQFF
TGTGCCAGTACCAAAGCGGGAGGAACCTACAATGAGCAGTTCTTC
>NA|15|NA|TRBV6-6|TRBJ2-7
CASSYSTVSYYEQYF
TGTGCCAGCAGTTACTCGACAGTAAGCTACTACGAGCAGTACTTC
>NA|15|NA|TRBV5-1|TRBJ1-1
CASSLGWRASTEAFF
TGCGCCAGCAGCTTGGGGTGGCGGGCAAGCACTGAAGCTTTCTTT
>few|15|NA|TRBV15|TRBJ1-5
CATSRDPDPNQPQHF
TGTGCCACCAGCAGAGATCCCGACCCCAATCAGCCCCAGCATTTT
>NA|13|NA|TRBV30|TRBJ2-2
CAWSKDVTGELFF
TGTGCCTGGAGTAAAGATGTGACCGGGGAGCTGTTTTTT
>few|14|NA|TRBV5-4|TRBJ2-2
CASSFILNTGELFF
TGTGCCAGCAGCTTTATCTTGAACACCGGGGAGCTGTTTTTT
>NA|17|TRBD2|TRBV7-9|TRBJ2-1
CASSSRTSGATYNEQFF
TGTGCCAGCAGCTCTCGGACTAGCGGGGCTACCTACAATGAGCAGTTCTTC
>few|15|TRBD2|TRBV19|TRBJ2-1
CASSLNPGLGNEQFF
TGTGCCAGTAGTCTTAATCCGGGACTAGGAAATGAGCAGTTCTTC
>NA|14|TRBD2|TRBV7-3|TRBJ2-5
CASSLSSGSETQYF
TGTGCCAGCAGCTTAAGTAGCGGGAGCGAGACCCAGTACTTC
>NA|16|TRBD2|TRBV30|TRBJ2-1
CAWSFPGLAVYNEQFF
TGTGCCTGGAGCTTTCCGGGACTAGCAGTCTACAATGAGCAGTTCTTC
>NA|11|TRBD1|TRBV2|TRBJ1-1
CASSENRGAFF
TGTGCCAGCAGTGAAAACAGGGGGGCTTTCTTT
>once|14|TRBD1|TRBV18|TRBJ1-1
CASSPLTGSGEAFF
TGTGCCAGCTCACCCCTGACAGGGAGTGGTGAAGCTTTCTTT
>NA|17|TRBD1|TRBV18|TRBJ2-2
CASSPGGLQGATGELFF
TGTGCCAGCTCACCAGGAGGGTTGCAGGGGGCCACCGGGGAGCTGTTTTTT
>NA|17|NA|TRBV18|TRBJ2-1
CASSPSDSRRAYNEQFF
TGTGCCAGCTCACCATCTGACAGCCGGAGGGCTTACAATGAGCAGTTCTTC
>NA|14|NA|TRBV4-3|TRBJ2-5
CASSQGGGGETQYF
TGCGCCAGCAGCCAAGGGGGGGGCGGAGAGACCCAGTACTTC
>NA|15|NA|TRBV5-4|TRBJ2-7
CASSSGWEPPYEQYF
TGTGCCAGCAGCTCGGGCTGGGAGCCTCCCTACGAGCAGTACTTC
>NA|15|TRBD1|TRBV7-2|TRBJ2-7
CASSLVQGASNEQYF
TGTGCCAGCAGCTTAGTTCAGGGGGCTTCTAACGAGCAGTACTTC
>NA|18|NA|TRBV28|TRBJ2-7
CASKRDKLTGAHSYEQYF
TGTGCCAGCAAAAGGGACAAACTCACGGGAGCCCACTCCTACGAGCAGTACTTC
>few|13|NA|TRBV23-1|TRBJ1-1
CASSQSTKTEAFF
TGCGCCAGCAGTCAATCGACGAAGACTGAAGCTTTCTTT
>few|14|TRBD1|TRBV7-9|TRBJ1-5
CASSLGTGSQPQHF
TGTGCCAGCAGCTTAGGGACAGGGTCTCAGCCCCAGCATTTT
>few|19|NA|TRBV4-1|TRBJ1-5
CASSQDSLVGKSLVQPQHF
TGCGCCAGCAGCCAAGATTCGTTAGTGGGGAAAAGTTTGGTTCAGCCCCAGCATTTT
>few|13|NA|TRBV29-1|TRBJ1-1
CSVEGRLNTEAFF
TGCAGCGTTGAAGGACGGTTGAACACTGAAGCTTTCTTT
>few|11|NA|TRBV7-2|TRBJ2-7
CASSLGTLQYF
TGTGCCAGCAGCTTGGGGACGTTACAGTACTTC
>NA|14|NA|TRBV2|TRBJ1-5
CASSTGNNNQPQHF
TGTGCCAGCAGCACAGGGAACAACAATCAGCCCCAGCATTTT
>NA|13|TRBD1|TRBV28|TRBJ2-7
CASRDRVIYEQYF
TGTGCCAGCCGGGACAGGGTCATCTACGAGCAGTACTTC
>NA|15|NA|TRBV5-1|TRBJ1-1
CASSLSPGANTEAFF
TGCGCCAGCAGCTTGTCCCCGGGGGCGAACACTGAAGCTTTCTTT
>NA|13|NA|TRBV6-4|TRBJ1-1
CASSRTVNTEAFF
TGTGCCAGCAGCCGAACAGTGAACACTGAAGCTTTCTTT
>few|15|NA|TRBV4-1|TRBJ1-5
CASSQPDVRHQPQHF
TGCGCCAGCAGCCAACCGGACGTCCGCCATCAGCCCCAGCATTTT
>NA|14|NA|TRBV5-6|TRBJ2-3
CASSLRAVTDTQYF
TGTGCCAGCAGCTTGCGGGCAGTCACAGATACGCAGTATTTT
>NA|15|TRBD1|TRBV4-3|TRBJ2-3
CASSHRTGGEDTQYF
TGCGCCAGCAGCCACCGGACAGGGGGGGAAGATACGCAGTATTTT
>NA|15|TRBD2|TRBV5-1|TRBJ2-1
CASSLSGGAGYEQFF
TGCGCCAGCAGCTTGAGCGGGGGGGCCGGATATGAGCAGTTCTTC
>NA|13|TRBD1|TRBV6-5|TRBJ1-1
CASRTGQYTEAFF
TGTGCCAGCAGAACGGGACAGTACACTGAAGCTTTCTTT